Listed below are T cell receptor beta chains from one sample, sequenced in a study of blood T cell repertoires in COVID-19. The table came from immunoSEQ multiplex PCR; TCRdb's copy has only in-frame clones and leaves some out. The data show 95,000 to 110,000 clones, with roughly four fifths seen just once and about 3.3% held by the top ten. Sequencing was done on a sample of peripheral blood. These receptors were obtained from a woman of 80 years or more with active or convalescent COVID-19. Both conserved end residues are part of each CDR3.

>TRBV30
CAWSFNEGNQPQHF
>TRBV3-1/TRBV3-2
CASSQPGMELYGYTF
>TRBV5-6
CASSPPIGVETQYF
>TRBV15
CATSRDEGYTIYF
>TRBV5-1
CASSADRNTEAFF
>TRBV6-2/TRBV6-3
CASSSTGMNTGELFF
>TRBV15
CATSRDLSDTQYF
>TRBV5-5
CASSLLTGGTEAFF
>TRBV23-1
CASSQQGTGNTIYF
>TRBV5-6
CASSFGRLEQYF
>TRBV12-3/TRBV12-4
CASSSGFQPQHF
>TRBV28
CASSGGTVKGNTIYF
>TRBV19
CASSGDSSVEKLFF
>TRBV6-5
CASSRAPRTDTQYF
>TRBV6-5
CASQKRARPDEQFF
>TRBV30
CAWSADSYQPQHF
>TRBV27
CASSYYSPEEGQPQHF
>TRBV15
CATSRQGAPRNEQFF
>TRBV9
CASSAAGSPYNEQFF
>TRBV7-2
CASSSGNRLAGEQFF
>TRBV7-9
CASSPRADRSVEAFF
>TRBV7-2
CASRGQGDTQYF
>TRBV9
CASSVTGDSNQPQHF
>TRBV10-3
CAIRKQGAQNTEAFF
>TRBV5-1
CASSLQGLNEKLFF
>TRBV30
CAWIREPTQNSPLHF
>TRBV30
CAWSQQGGYGYTF
>TRBV2
CASSIAGGRPDTQYF
>TRBV6-5
CASSHRTGGLEAFF